One TCR beta chain is described in this entry. Antigen unknown. This specimen belongs to a study of T cells in Graves' hyperthyroidism and ophthalmopathy. Findings and limits, study-wide: Blood shared most expanded thyroid clonotypes above 0.001.

There were TCR beta CDR3 regions amplified from RNA transcripts. Carried out on the TCR CDR3, a first-round RT-PCR used the HTBI primer set. Via MiXCR, TCRdb re-called the multiplex PCR reads, giving one row per CDR3 protein. This table has over 650,000 distinct CDR3 sequences, about 45% appearing once. The CDR3 sequence is 12 residues long. Germline-derived CDR1 and CDR2 are SGHVS and FQNEAQ. The V gene lost 6 bases and the J gene lost 10 bases, with 15 bases spanning the gap. The sample taken for sequencing was peripheral blood or thyroid tissue (not recorded which). The V gene is TRBV7-8, the J gene TRBJ1-1; weak D call: TRBD1 (6 bases). This sequence was found in an adult man with Graves' disease, either hyperthyroidism or ophthalmopathy (not recorded which). CDR3 sequence reads: CASSDGGRRAFF. The CDR3 DNA sequence: TGTGCCAGCAGTGATGGGGGGCGCAGAGCTTTCTTT.